This TCR beta chain was found in a study of cytomegalovirus exposure and HLA in healthy donors. This clone occurred once. Its specificity is unknown. Germline V gene data show CDR1 as SGHAT and CDR2 as FQNNGV. The CDR3 spans 14 residues. V was clipped by 1 base and J by 3 bases, with 7 bases between them. PCR involved 60 Vbeta and 13 Jbeta primers. Sequencing was performed with immunoSEQ multiplex PCR; in TCRdb, only in-frame clones are kept and a portion is missing. Here the sample spans 150,000 to 200,000 clones, over 80% being singletons. General study findings and limits: In vitro assays verified that a few CMV-associated chains recognized CMV antigens specifically. Looking again later, the authors saw that most CMV-associated TCR beta chains seemed HLA-restricted.

Sequencing was performed on PBMCs. The clonotype comes from a man aged 50-59 years in good health and CMV-seronegative. The V gene is TRBV11-2, the J gene TRBJ1-5; a possible D gene is TRBD1 (5 bases). This chain's CDR3 is CASSLAGVNQPQHF. The DNA of the CDR3 is TGTGCCAGCAGCTTAGCGGGGGTCAATCAGCCCCAGCATTTT.